The 5 T cell receptor beta chains below come from one sample, sequenced in a study of T cells in tuberculosis. The repertoire was sequenced with immunoSEQ multiplex PCR; TCRdb's copy has only in-frame clones and lacks some. The data contain about 49,000 clones, about 95% of them singletons. This sample's time point: new active TB diagnosis, blood taken before or within 7 days of starting treatment. This sample comprised PBMCs, obtained at tuberculosis diagnosis. The receptors originated from an adult with tuberculosis.

J is TRBJ2-1 and V is TRBV7-2, with D possibly being TRBD1 (5 bases). The germline gives CDR1 SGHTA, CDR2 FQGNSA. Trimming left V 5 bases short and J 8 bases short, with 13 bases between. CDR3 length equals 13 residues. In DNA, the CDR3 is TGTGCCAGCAGCCTAAGCAGGGTAGATGAGCAGTTCTTC. Translating gives CASSLSRVDEQFF.

The gene calls are TRBV28 and TRBJ2-3, with TRBD1 as a possible D gene (5 bases). Germline V gene data show CDR1 as MDHEN and CDR2 as SYDVKM. There are 13 residues in the CDR3. V lost 11 bases and J lost 2, with 14 bases in between. The CDR3 spells CAARQPSTDTQYF. CDR3 DNA: TGTGCCGCTAGACAGCCTTCCACAGATACGCAGTATTTT.

The V call is TRBV7-9, the J call TRBJ2-1; the D gene is possibly TRBD1 (5 bases). CDR3 size: 14 residues. Trimming removed 0 bases from V and 3 bases from J, with 6 bases in between. Germline V gives CDR1 SEHNR, CDR2 FQNEAQ (reference sequence). Here the CDR3 DNA reads TGTGCCAGCAGCTTAGCCGACAGCTACAATGAGCAGTTCTTC. This gives the protein CASSLADSYNEQFF.

In its sample, this clone was seen a few times. The rearrangement uses TRBV7-9 and TRBJ1-5; 9 bases line up with TRBD1. The CDR3 totals 17 residues. V shed 3 bases and J 4 bases; nucleotides not matched to a gene: 10. CDR1 SEHNR and CDR2 FQNEAQ come from the germline V gene (reference sequence). The CDR3 sequence is CASSFFAGGTGNQPQHF. For the CDR3, the DNA is TGTGCCAGCAGCTTCTTTGCAGGCGGGACAGGGAATCAGCCCCAGCATTTT.

The V gene is TRBV5-6, the J gene TRBJ2-7; 7 bases are a match to TRBD1. Trimming took 2 bases from V and 2 from J; bases not matched to a gene: 7. The germline gives CDR1 SGHDT, CDR2 YYEEEE. The CDR3 extends over 15 amino acids. The DNA of the CDR3 is TGTGCCAGCAGCTTTACAGGGGTCGGGGCCTACGAGCAGTACTTC. It specifies CASSFTGVGAYEQYF. Based on the CDR3 plus reference TRBV5-6 and TRBJ2-7, the full variable domain is DAGVTQSPTHLIKTRGQQVTLRCSPKSGHDTVSWYQQALGQGPQFIFQYYEEEERQRGNFPDRFSGHQFPNYSSELNVNALLLGDSALYLCASSFTGVGAYEQYFGPGTRLTVT.